This TCR beta chain is drawn from a study of monozygotic twins with inflammatory bowel disease. cDNA encoding TCRalpha and TCRbeta underwent two nested PCRs of about 15 and 9 cycles, each of which was followed by bead purification. Following a re-call of the 5' RACE reads, TCRdb has one entry per CDR3 protein and lacks DNA. In all, the sample yields 110,000 to 150,000 distinct CDR3 sequences. The germline V gene has CDR1 SQVTM and CDR2 ANQGSEA. The CDR3 extends over 13 amino acids. The rearrangement uses TRBV29-1 and TRBJ2-5. Specimen: blood. The sequence came from a human donor with ulcerative colitis or Crohn's disease, or a healthy co-twin of an affected twin (not recorded which). The CDR3 region is CSVGKDKGETQYF.